The clone carrying this T cell receptor beta chain was seen only a few times. Its antigen is currently unknown. These data are taken from a study of shared clonotypes between healthy human individuals. Study background: Contributing individuals were two females and a few males aged 18 to 49.

Germline CDR1 is GTSNPN and CDR2 is SVGIG (reference sequence). V gave up 2 bases and J gave up 0 bases, with 14 bases separating them. This CDR3 is 15 amino acids long. Measured with immunoSEQ multiplex PCR; TCRdb has only the in-frame clones, and not every one. The sample carries about 460,000 clones, about 74% recorded once. Study-level results: Blood was the sole source, and tissue repertoires probably differ. There were few donors, and this limited the genetic and exposure-history diversity represented.

This clonotype was sampled from a woman aged 40 to 49 in good health. Some clones in this sample may be carry-over from other donors' samples. The J gene is TRBJ2-7, the V gene TRBV30; the D gene is possibly TRBD2 (6 bases). Material for sequencing was PBMCs. DNA for the CDR3: TGTGCCTGGAGTCGTATAGCGGTCCTCTCCTACGAGCAGTACTTC. Translating it yields CAWSRIAVLSYEQYF.